Listed below are T cell receptor beta chains from one sample, sequenced in a study of brain T cells in children with intractable seizures. Profiling relied on immunoSEQ multiplex PCR, and the TCRdb table lists in-frame clones only, not all of them. The sample carries about 340,000 clones, 93% recorded once. The starting material was peripheral blood, obtained roughly 5 months after surgery. These receptors were collected from a boy younger than two with tuberous sclerosis and intractable seizures. The CDR3 runs from the conserved cysteine through the conserved F or W. D genes are given only for firm matches. Rows give clone size only sometimes, using once, few, many, or a class for an expanded clone.

length: 14
D: TRBD1
size: .
V: TRBV5-4
J: TRBJ2-7
CDR3: CASSTQTGLYEQYF
DNA: TGTGCCAGCAGTACTCAGACAGGGCTTTACGAGCAGTACTTC

length: 15
D: .
size: .
V: TRBV19
J: TRBJ2-5
CDR3: CASSRTDWYQETQYF
DNA: TGTGCCAGTTCTAGGACAGACTGGTACCAAGAGACCCAGTACTTC

length: 15
D: .
size: .
V: TRBV10-3
J: TRBJ2-2
CDR3: CAISDPAGITGELFF
DNA: TGTGCCATCAGTGACCCAGCAGGGATCACCGGGGAGCTGTTTTTT

length: 14
D: .
size: .
V: TRBV5-4
J: TRBJ1-2
CDR3: CASTDTGVIYGYTF
DNA: TGTGCCAGCACCGACACCGGCGTTATCTATGGCTACACCTTC

length: 17
D: TRBD2
size: .
V: TRBV5-1
J: TRBJ2-1
CDR3: CASSSGTSGRIGYEQFF
DNA: TGCGCCAGCAGCTCAGGGACTAGCGGGAGGATTGGGTATGAGCAGTTCTTC

length: 13
D: .
size: .
V: TRBV30
J: TRBJ2-6
CDR3: CAWREAGANVLTF
DNA: TGTGCCTGGAGGGAGGCCGGGGCCAACGTCCTGACTTTC

length: 16
D: .
size: .
V: TRBV13
J: TRBJ1-6
CDR3: CASTFKGGTRGSPLHF
DNA: TGTGCCAGCACCTTCAAGGGGGGGACAAGGGGCTCACCCCTCCACTTT

length: 15
D: .
size: .
V: TRBV10-3
J: TRBJ1-2
CDR3: CAITNSDRGQGGYTF
DNA: TGTGCCATCACCAACTCAGATCGGGGGCAGGGCGGCTACACCTTC

length: 13
D: .
size: few
V: TRBV25-1
J: TRBJ1-6
CDR3: CASSIGRDSPLHF
DNA: TGTGCCAGCAGTATAGGGAGGGATTCACCCCTCCACTTT

length: 15
D: TRBD1
size: .
V: TRBV6-5
J: TRBJ1-2
CDR3: CASSFTGTGVAGYTF
DNA: TGTGCCAGCAGCTTCACCGGGACAGGGGTCGCTGGCTACACCTTC

length: 16
D: TRBD1
size: once
V: TRBV13
J: TRBJ2-1
CDR3: CASSLGQGASYNEQFF
DNA: TGTGCCAGCAGCTTAGGACAGGGGGCCTCCTACAATGAGCAGTTCTTC

length: 13
D: .
size: .
V: TRBV10-3
J: TRBJ2-5
CDR3: CAISESKEETQYF
DNA: TGTGCCATCAGTGAGTCGAAAGAAGAGACCCAGTACTTC

length: 19
D: TRBD2
size: .
V: TRBV3-1/TRBV3-2
J: TRBJ2-7
CDR3: CASSQESPWGGGLFYEQYF
DNA: TGTGCCAGCAGCCAAGAGAGCCCCTGGGGCGGGGGGCTTTTCTACGAGCAGTACTTC

length: 14
D: TRBD2
size: .
V: TRBV24-1
J: TRBJ2-1
CDR3: CATGTSGRADEQFF
DNA: TGTGCCACCGGGACTAGCGGGAGGGCCGATGAGCAGTTCTTC

length: 14
D: TRBD1
size: .
V: TRBV19
J: TRBJ1-2
CDR3: CASSMRDRNYGYTF
DNA: TGTGCCAGTAGTATGAGGGACAGGAACTATGGCTACACCTTC

length: 16
D: .
size: .
V: TRBV5-1
J: TRBJ2-2
CDR3: CASSAGTWVSTGELFF
DNA: TGCGCCAGCAGCGCGGGAACTTGGGTCAGCACCGGGGAGCTGTTTTTT

length: 14
D: TRBD1
size: few
V: TRBV25-1
J: TRBJ2-5
CDR3: CASSRRQGKETQYF
DNA: TGTGCCAGCAGCCGACGACAGGGGAAAGAGACCCAGTACTTC

length: 19
D: TRBD1
size: once
V: TRBV2
J: TRBJ1-4
CDR3: CASSIQTGGEFTTNEKLFF
DNA: TGTGCCAGCAGTATACAGACAGGGGGCGAATTTACAACTAATGAAAAACTGTTTTTT

length: 16
D: .
size: .
V: TRBV5-4
J: TRBJ1-3
CDR3: CASSPTLGGSGNTIYF
DNA: TGTGCCAGCAGCCCAACACTAGGGGGCTCTGGAAACACCATATATTTT

length: 15
D: TRBD2
size: .
V: TRBV3-1/TRBV3-2
J: TRBJ2-5
CDR3: CASSPGLAGRETQYF
DNA: TGTGCCAGCAGCCCGGGACTAGCGGGGCGAGAGACCCAGTACTTC

length: 15
D: .
size: .
V: TRBV2
J: TRBJ1-4
CDR3: CASSKNSATNEKLFF
DNA: TGTGCCAGCAGTAAAAACAGCGCAACTAATGAAAAACTGTTTTTT

length: 15
D: TRBD2
size: .
V: TRBV27
J: TRBJ2-2
CDR3: CASSPTSGSSGELFF
DNA: TGTGCCAGCAGTCCGACTAGCGGGAGCTCCGGGGAGCTGTTTTTT

length: 16
D: TRBD2
size: .
V: TRBV2
J: TRBJ2-7
CDR3: CASNDPTSGRKHEQYF
DNA: TGTGCCAGCAATGACCCTACTAGCGGGAGAAAACACGAGCAGTACTTC

length: 15
D: .
size: .
V: TRBV15
J: TRBJ2-2
CDR3: CATSRDGVSTGELFF
DNA: TGTGCCACCAGCAGAGATGGAGTTTCGACCGGGGAGCTGTTTTTT

length: 16
D: TRBD1
size: .
V: TRBV5-6
J: TRBJ1-3
CDR3: CASSFSDRDFGNTIYF
DNA: TGTGCCAGCAGCTTTTCGGACAGGGATTTTGGAAACACCATATATTTT

length: 13
D: .
size: .
V: TRBV6-6
J: TRBJ2-7
CDR3: CASSYEVTYEQYF
DNA: TGTGCCAGCAGTTACGAAGTTACCTACGAGCAGTACTTC

length: 13
D: .
size: .
V: TRBV6-5
J: TRBJ1-2
CDR3: CASPGEGNYGYTF
DNA: TGTGCCAGCCCAGGGGAGGGGAACTATGGCTACACCTTC